A selection of T cell receptor beta chains follows, all from one sample in a study of T cells in Graves' hyperthyroidism and ophthalmopathy. MiXCR, run by TCRdb on the multiplex PCR reads, gives a single entry per CDR3 protein. The table includes hundreds of thousands of distinct CDR3 sequences, roughly 15% detected once. The source material was blood. These receptors were collected from a woman aged 18-30 years with Graves' hyperthyroidism. CDR3s include the opening cysteine and the closing phenylalanine or tryptophan. Fields, in order: J gene, clone size, V gene, D gene, CDR3 protein, CDR3 DNA. A D gene is named only where the DNA matches it firmly. Clone size is given for some rows only: seen once, a few or many times, or a class if the clone is expanded.

J gene: TRBJ1-2; clone size: .; V gene: TRBV2; D gene: .; CDR3 protein: CATEKGVFDYGYTF; CDR3 DNA: TGTGCCACCGAAAAAGGGGTGTTCGACTATGGCTACACCTTC
J gene: TRBJ1-5; clone size: few; V gene: TRBV24-1; D gene: .; CDR3 protein: CATSGTGGRAQPQHF; CDR3 DNA: TGTGCCACCAGTGGTACGGGGGGGCGCGCTCAGCCCCAGCATTTT
J gene: TRBJ2-7; clone size: many; V gene: TRBV2; D gene: TRBD2; CDR3 protein: CASRGASGKYEQYF; CDR3 DNA: TGTGCCAGCCGAGGGGCTAGCGGGAAATACGAGCAGTACTTC
J gene: TRBJ2-1; clone size: many; V gene: TRBV7-6; D gene: TRBD2; CDR3 protein: CASSLAGLARDNEQFF; CDR3 DNA: TGTGCCAGCAGCTTAGCGGGACTAGCTAGGGACAATGAGCAGTTCTTC
J gene: TRBJ2-2; clone size: .; V gene: TRBV12-5; D gene: .; CDR3 protein: CASGLSPGELFF; CDR3 DNA: TGTGCTAGTGGTCTCAGTCCCGGGGAGCTGTTTTTT
J gene: TRBJ2-7; clone size: few; V gene: TRBV7-9; D gene: .; CDR3 protein: CASSSGGLLYEQYF; CDR3 DNA: TGTGCCAGCAGTTCTGGGGGACTGCTCTACGAGCAGTACTTC
J gene: TRBJ2-7; clone size: many; V gene: TRBV27; D gene: .; CDR3 protein: CASSRSRVYEQYF; CDR3 DNA: TGTGCCAGCAGTCGGAGCAGGGTCTACGAGCAGTACTTC
J gene: TRBJ1-4; clone size: .; V gene: TRBV25-1; D gene: .; CDR3 protein: CASLGVSGEKLFF; CDR3 DNA: TGTGCCAGCCTCGGAGTTAGCGGTGAAAAACTGTTTTTT
J gene: TRBJ2-4; clone size: few; V gene: TRBV6-5; D gene: TRBD2; CDR3 protein: CASSYGGSIAKNIQYF; CDR3 DNA: TGTGCCAGCAGTTACGGCGGGAGCATCGCCAAAAACATTCAGTACTTC
J gene: TRBJ2-7; clone size: many; V gene: TRBV29-1; D gene: .; CDR3 protein: CSVGRDPAYEQYF; CDR3 DNA: TGCAGCGTTGGGAGGGACCCAGCCTACGAGCAGTACTTC
J gene: TRBJ2-3; clone size: many; V gene: TRBV12-3/TRBV12-4; D gene: TRBD2; CDR3 protein: CASRRTLAGGWPDTQYF; CDR3 DNA: TGTGCCAGCAGGAGAACCTTAGCGGGAGGGTGGCCAGATACGCAGTATTTT
J gene: TRBJ1-1; clone size: .; V gene: TRBV7-9; D gene: .; CDR3 protein: CASSRPEMNTEAFF; CDR3 DNA: TGTGCCAGCAGCCGACCGGAGATGAACACTGAAGCTTTCTTT
J gene: TRBJ1-4; clone size: once; V gene: TRBV10-2; D gene: .; CDR3 protein: CASRDSGNEKLFF; CDR3 DNA: TGCGCCAGCAGAGACAGCGGCAATGAAAAACTGTTTTTT
J gene: TRBJ1-5; clone size: once; V gene: TRBV20-1; D gene: .; CDR3 protein: CSARGLSVGQPQHF; CDR3 DNA: TGCAGTGCTAGAGGCCTTTCCGTTGGTCAGCCCCAGCATTTT
J gene: TRBJ1-2; clone size: few; V gene: TRBV11-2; D gene: .; CDR3 protein: CASSQEYLLGNYGYTF; CDR3 DNA: TGTGCCAGCAGCCAAGAATATCTTCTGGGGAACTATGGCTACACCTTC
J gene: TRBJ1-3; clone size: .; V gene: TRBV5-1; D gene: .; CDR3 protein: CASSSAGGLTGNTIYF; CDR3 DNA: TGCGCCAGCAGCTCGGCGGGGGGACTGACTGGAAACACCATATATTTT
J gene: TRBJ2-1; clone size: few; V gene: TRBV7-3; D gene: TRBD2; CDR3 protein: CASSLSGGRARMQFF; CDR3 DNA: TGTGCCAGCAGCTTAAGTGGCGGGAGGGCCAGGATGCAGTTCTTC
J gene: TRBJ2-7; clone size: many; V gene: TRBV4-1; D gene: .; CDR3 protein: CASSQGQVLYEQYF; CDR3 DNA: TGCGCCAGCAGCCAAGGACAGGTACTCTACGAGCAGTACTTC
J gene: TRBJ2-7; clone size: many; V gene: TRBV20-1; D gene: TRBD1; CDR3 protein: CSARDRGQVNYEQYF; CDR3 DNA: TGCAGTGCTAGAGATCGTGGACAGGTAAACTACGAGCAGTACTTC
J gene: TRBJ2-7; clone size: many; V gene: TRBV11-2; D gene: TRBD2; CDR3 protein: CASSNQREGPYEQYF; CDR3 DNA: TGTGCCAGCAGCAACCAGCGGGAGGGCCCCTACGAGCAGTACTTC
J gene: TRBJ2-2; clone size: .; V gene: TRBV6-2/TRBV6-3; D gene: .; CDR3 protein: CASKPEASAGELFF; CDR3 DNA: TGTGCCAGCAAACCTGAAGCTAGCGCCGGGGAGCTGTTTTTT
J gene: TRBJ1-5; clone size: many; V gene: TRBV5-1; D gene: .; CDR3 protein: CASSDGTQPQHF; CDR3 DNA: TGCGCCAGCAGCGATGGAACGCAGCCCCAGCATTTT
J gene: TRBJ2-5; clone size: many; V gene: TRBV6-1; D gene: .; CDR3 protein: CASSERSREGTQYF; CDR3 DNA: TGTGCCAGCAGTGAACGTAGCAGGGAAGGGACCCAGTACTTC
J gene: TRBJ2-1; clone size: many; V gene: TRBV6-1; D gene: TRBD2; CDR3 protein: CASKRLAGEDEQFF; CDR3 DNA: TGTGCCAGCAAAAGACTAGCCGGAGAGGATGAGCAGTTCTTC
J gene: TRBJ2-1; clone size: many; V gene: TRBV20-1; D gene: TRBD2; CDR3 protein: CSAWTSGRRGYNEQFF; CDR3 DNA: TGCAGTGCCTGGACTAGCGGGAGGAGGGGCTACAATGAGCAGTTCTTC
J gene: TRBJ1-4; clone size: .; V gene: TRBV19; D gene: TRBD1; CDR3 protein: CASSRTGTEYEKLFF; CDR3 DNA: TGTGCCAGTAGTAGGACCGGGACAGAGTATGAAAAACTGTTTTTT
J gene: TRBJ2-1; clone size: .; V gene: TRBV7-9; D gene: TRBD2; CDR3 protein: CASSPTSGLSSYNEQFF; CDR3 DNA: TGTGCCAGCAGCCCGACTAGCGGCCTTAGCTCCTACAATGAGCAGTTCTTC
J gene: TRBJ2-5; clone size: many; V gene: TRBV11-2; D gene: TRBD1; CDR3 protein: CASTMDRAETQYF; CDR3 DNA: TGTGCCAGCACTATGGACAGGGCTGAGACCCAGTACTTC
J gene: TRBJ2-7; clone size: .; V gene: TRBV4-1; D gene: TRBD2; CDR3 protein: CASSQLQAGPSYEQYF; CDR3 DNA: TGCGCCAGCAGCCAACTCCAAGCGGGGCCCTCCTACGAGCAGTACTTC
J gene: TRBJ2-7; clone size: many; V gene: TRBV20-1; D gene: TRBD1; CDR3 protein: CSAPPGTGVYEQYF; CDR3 DNA: TGCAGTGCTCCCCCCGGGACAGGGGTTTACGAGCAGTACTTC
J gene: TRBJ2-2; clone size: .; V gene: TRBV9; D gene: TRBD1; CDR3 protein: CASSWTGVGTGELFF; CDR3 DNA: TGTGCCAGCTCCTGGACAGGGGTTGGCACCGGGGAGCTGTTTTTT
J gene: TRBJ1-2; clone size: .; V gene: TRBV2; D gene: .; CDR3 protein: CASSEAARYGYTF; CDR3 DNA: TGTGCCAGCAGTGAAGCGGCTAGGTATGGCTACACCTTC
J gene: TRBJ1-2; clone size: many; V gene: TRBV7-9; D gene: .; CDR3 protein: CASSSGSNIIYGYTF; CDR3 DNA: TGTGCCAGCAGCTCGGGATCTAACATTATTTATGGCTACACCTTC
J gene: TRBJ2-2; clone size: .; V gene: TRBV12-5; D gene: TRBD2; CDR3 protein: CASGFLAGGPVGELFF; CDR3 DNA: TGTGCTAGTGGTTTCCTAGCGGGAGGGCCTGTCGGGGAGCTGTTTTTT
J gene: TRBJ2-1; clone size: .; V gene: TRBV14; D gene: TRBD2; CDR3 protein: CASSQDRGLAGDNEQFF; CDR3 DNA: TGTGCCAGCAGCCAAGATCGGGGACTAGCGGGAGATAATGAGCAGTTCTTC
J gene: TRBJ2-1; clone size: .; V gene: TRBV20-1; D gene: TRBD2; CDR3 protein: CSARDKASGSMDEQFF; CDR3 DNA: TGCAGTGCTAGAGATAAGGCTAGCGGGAGTATGGATGAGCAGTTCTTC
J gene: TRBJ2-7; clone size: many; V gene: TRBV10-3; D gene: .; CDR3 protein: CAISEAGVSGYEQYF; CDR3 DNA: TGTGCCATCAGTGAGGCCGGAGTATCAGGCTACGAGCAGTACTTC
J gene: TRBJ1-6; clone size: .; V gene: TRBV6-1; D gene: .; CDR3 protein: CASSEGANSPLHF; CDR3 DNA: TGTGCCAGCAGTGAAGGGGCTAATTCACCCCTCCACTTT
J gene: TRBJ2-6; clone size: .; V gene: TRBV6-1; D gene: .; CDR3 protein: CASSEARALSGANVLTF; CDR3 DNA: TGTGCCAGCAGTGAAGCGCGGGCCCTCTCTGGGGCCAACGTCCTGACTTTC
J gene: TRBJ2-6; clone size: .; V gene: TRBV7-2; D gene: .; CDR3 protein: CASSLTGSGSGANVLTF; CDR3 DNA: TGTGCCAGCAGCTTAACAGGGAGCGGCTCTGGGGCCAACGTCCTGACTTTC
J gene: TRBJ2-7; clone size: many; V gene: TRBV4-1; D gene: .; CDR3 protein: CASSQTADISYEQYF; CDR3 DNA: TGCGCCAGCAGCCAGACGGCCGACATTTCCTACGAGCAGTACTTC
J gene: TRBJ2-1; clone size: few; V gene: TRBV6-1; D gene: .; CDR3 protein: CASSMGLPPYNEQFF; CDR3 DNA: TGTGCCAGCAGCATGGGACTCCCGCCCTACAATGAGCAGTTCTTC
J gene: TRBJ1-1; clone size: many; V gene: TRBV12-3/TRBV12-4; D gene: .; CDR3 protein: CASSSPEGVNTEAFF; CDR3 DNA: TGTGCCAGCAGCTCGCCTGAGGGGGTGAACACTGAAGCTTTCTTT
J gene: TRBJ2-7; clone size: few; V gene: TRBV7-9; D gene: .; CDR3 protein: CASSGSGRIAYEQYF; CDR3 DNA: TGTGCCAGCAGCGGAAGCGGACGGATAGCCTACGAGCAGTACTTC
J gene: TRBJ2-7; clone size: .; V gene: TRBV2; D gene: .; CDR3 protein: CASSPLATALSYEQYF; CDR3 DNA: TGTGCCAGCAGCCCGCTGGCGACGGCTCTCTCCTACGAGCAGTACTTC
J gene: TRBJ2-7; clone size: many; V gene: TRBV10-3; D gene: .; CDR3 protein: CAISEGVSGGVYEQYF; CDR3 DNA: TGTGCCATCAGTGAGGGTGTTAGCGGAGGGGTTTACGAGCAGTACTTC
J gene: TRBJ2-1; clone size: many; V gene: TRBV7-9; D gene: TRBD2; CDR3 protein: CASSLSVSGRDEQFF; CDR3 DNA: TGTGCCAGCAGCTTAAGCGTTAGCGGGAGGGATGAGCAGTTCTTC
J gene: TRBJ2-1; clone size: .; V gene: TRBV7-9; D gene: .; CDR3 protein: CASSTSIFFDEQFF; CDR3 DNA: TGTGCCAGCAGCACTAGCATTTTCTTCGATGAGCAGTTCTTC
J gene: TRBJ2-7; clone size: few; V gene: TRBV12-3/TRBV12-4; D gene: TRBD2; CDR3 protein: CASSLRLAAYEQYF; CDR3 DNA: TGTGCCAGCAGTTTACGACTAGCGGCCTACGAGCAGTACTTC
J gene: TRBJ2-2; clone size: .; V gene: TRBV2; D gene: .; CDR3 protein: CASSALDYTGELFF; CDR3 DNA: TGTGCCAGCAGTGCGTTGGATTACACCGGGGAGCTGTTTTTT
J gene: TRBJ1-2; clone size: .; V gene: TRBV28; D gene: .; CDR3 protein: CASSLGGTGKIGYTF; CDR3 DNA: TGTGCCAGCAGTTTAGGGGGAACAGGGAAAATAGGCTACACCTTC
J gene: TRBJ1-5; clone size: .; V gene: TRBV20-1; D gene: .; CDR3 protein: CSAAQTAYSNQPQHF; CDR3 DNA: TGCAGTGCTGCCCAGACAGCATATAGCAATCAGCCCCAGCATTTT
J gene: TRBJ2-1; clone size: many; V gene: TRBV7-2; D gene: TRBD2; CDR3 protein: CASSLESGLADSYNEQFF; CDR3 DNA: TGTGCCAGCAGCTTAGAATCGGGACTAGCTGACTCCTACAATGAGCAGTTCTTC
J gene: TRBJ1-3; clone size: .; V gene: TRBV28; D gene: .; CDR3 protein: CASTLLGGLGNTIYF; CDR3 DNA: TGTGCCAGCACCCTTCTTGGGGGGCTAGGAAACACCATATATTTT